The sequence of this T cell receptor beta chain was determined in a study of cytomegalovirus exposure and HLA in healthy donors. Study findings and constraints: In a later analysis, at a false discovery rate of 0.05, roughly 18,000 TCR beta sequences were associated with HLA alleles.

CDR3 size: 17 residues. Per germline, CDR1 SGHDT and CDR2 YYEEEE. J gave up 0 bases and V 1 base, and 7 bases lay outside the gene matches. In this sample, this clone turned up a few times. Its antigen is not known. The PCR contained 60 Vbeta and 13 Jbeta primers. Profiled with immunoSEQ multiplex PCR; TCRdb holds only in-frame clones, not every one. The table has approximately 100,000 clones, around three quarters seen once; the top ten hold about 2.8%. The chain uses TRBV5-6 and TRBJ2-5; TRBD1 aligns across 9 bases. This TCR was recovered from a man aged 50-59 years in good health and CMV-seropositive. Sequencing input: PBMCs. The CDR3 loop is CASSLRTGDPYQETQYF. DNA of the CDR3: TGTGCCAGCAGCTTGCGGACAGGGGACCCGTACCAAGAGACCCAGTACTTC.